Listed here are 12 T cell receptor beta chains from one sample, sequenced in a study of T-cell memory formation after mild COVID-19. Via MiXCR, TCRdb re-called the 5' RACE reads, giving one row per CDR3 protein. The data show some 290,000 distinct CDR3 sequences, around 15% seen once. Sequenced: PBMCs or a T cell subset sorted from them (not recorded which). Receptor source: a man younger than 35 who had mild COVID-19 (a few samples of this study predate the infection). Cell type and time point are not known.

A few counts support this clonotype. The rearrangement links TRBV20-1 to TRBJ2-5, with TRBD2 matching 8 bases. V trimming: 3 bases; J trimming: 5 bases; junction bases outside the gene matches: 8. Germline CDR1 and CDR2: DFQATT and SNEGSKA (reference sequence). The CDR3 length is 14 residues. CDR3 nucleotides: TGCAGTGCTAGTGATAGCGGGGCCGCGGAGACCCAGTACTTC. Translated, it gives CSASDSGAAETQYF.

This chain connects TRBV2 to TRBJ2-3; no definite D call. Germline CDR1 SNHLY, CDR2 FYNNEI. There are 14 residues in the CDR3. V gave up 0 bases and J gave up 4 bases, with 8 bases separating them. CDR3 nucleotide sequence: TGTGCCAGCAGTGAAGCGCTAGGGTCAGATACGCAGTATTTT. Amino acids: CASSEALGSDTQYF.

The chain combines TRBV7-6 with TRBJ1-1, with a weak D call TRBD1 (6 bases). From germline, CDR1 is SGHVS and CDR2 FNYEAQ. V gave up 6 bases and J gave up 5 bases, with 10 bases separating them. The CDR3 runs 12 residues. As DNA, the CDR3 is TGTGCCAGCAGTCCAGGGGAAACTGAAGCTTTCTTT. It codes for CASSPGETEAFF.

V and J are TRBV7-8 and TRBJ1-6; D not resolved. The CDR3 sequence is 14 residues long. Trimming took 1 base from V and 10 from J, leaving 11 bases between them. Germline CDR1 and CDR2: SGHVS and FQNEAQ. For the CDR3, the DNA is TGTGCCAGCAGCTTAGATCCCCTAAACTCACCCCTCCACTTT. Translated: CASSLDPLNSPLHF. The variable domain in full, with the rest retrieved from reference TRBV7-8 and TRBJ1-6, is GAGVSQSPRYKVAKRGQDVALRCDPISGHVSLFWYQQALGQGPEFLTYFQNEAQLDKSGLPSDRFFAERPEGSVSTLKIQRTQQEDSAVYLCASSLDPLNSPLHFGNGTRLTVT.

This clonotype came up many times. CDR3 in DNA: TGTGCCAGCAGCGGAGGACAGTCGACCCAGCATTTT. It is translated as CASSGGQSTQHF. V and J are TRBV7-9 and TRBJ1-5, with TRBD1 as a possible D gene (6 bases). V was trimmed by 5 bases and J by 11 bases, leaving 13 bases between them. The CDR3 totals 12 residues. Germline V CDR1 and CDR2: SEHNR, FQNEAQ (reference sequence).

This clonotype was observed a few times. The V call is TRBV5-1, the J call TRBJ2-7; 7 nucleotides agree with TRBD1. The CDR3 contains 14 residues. V gave up 0 bases and J gave up 4 bases; unmatched junction bases: 4. Germline V CDR1 and CDR2: SGHRS, YFSETQ. As DNA, the CDR3 is TGCGCCAGCAGCTTGGACACAGGGGTTTACGAGCAGTACTTC. Its protein product is CASSLDTGVYEQYF.

The chain links TRBV29-1 to TRBJ1-1; TRBD1 matches at 8 bases. Germline lookup yields CDR1 SQVTM and CDR2 ANQGSEA. V trimming: 6 bases; J trimming: 0 bases; junction bases outside the gene matches: 3. The CDR3 contains 13 residues. CDR3 residues: CSVDRGVNTEAFF. In nucleotides, the CDR3 is TGCAGCGTCGACAGGGGCGTGAACACTGAAGCTTTCTTT.

This clonotype was counted a few times. The V and J genes are TRBV5-6 and TRBJ2-7; 8 nucleotides match TRBD2. The CDR3 length is 16 residues. Trimming took 0 bases from V and 3 from J; bases not matched to a gene: 8. Germline V gene lookup returns CDR1 SGHDT and CDR2 YYEEEE. CDR3 DNA sequence: TGTGCCAGCAGCTTGGCCGCGGGGGGACTACTCTACGAGCAGTACTTC. Protein sequence: CASSLAAGGLLYEQYF. The full variable domain, completed using reference TRBV5-6 and TRBJ2-7, is DAGVTQSPTHLIKTRGQQVTLRCSPKSGHDTVSWYQQALGQGPQFIFQYYEEEERQRGNFPDRFSGHQFPNYSSELNVNALLLGDSALYLCASSLAAGGLLYEQYFGPGTRLTVT.

This clonotype was detected only a few times. This chain uses TRBV7-3 with TRBJ2-3; a possible D gene is TRBD1 (6 bases). The V end was cut by 2 bases, the J end by 6 bases, with 12 bases between. The CDR3 runs to 14 residues. The germline V gene encodes CDR1 SGHTA and CDR2 FQGTGA. The CDR3 region has the DNA TGTGCCAGCAGCTTATCAGGGGTTCGTGATACGCAGTATTTT. This codes for CASSLSGVRDTQYF.

The chain links TRBV3-1 to TRBJ2-7; 8 bases fit TRBD1. J lost 4 bases, V lost 1 base, and 3 bases had no gene match. The CDR3 covers 14 residues. CDR1 LGHDT and CDR2 YNNKEL come from the germline V gene (reference sequence). The CDR3 is CASSQGTGSYEQYV. The CDR3 DNA reads as TGTGCCAGCAGCCAAGGGACAGGGAGTTACGAGCAGTACGTC.

In this sample, this clonotype turned up a few times. The chain recombines TRBV10-3 with TRBJ2-7; 7 bases line up with TRBD1. The CDR3 covers 15 residues. Trimming removed 5 bases from V and 4 bases from J; junction bases left unmatched: 11. Germline loops: CDR1 ENHRY, CDR2 SYGVKD. The CDR3, as DNA: TGTGCCATCAGTAGGACCCCGGGACAGACTTACGAGCAGTACTTC. Protein product: CAISRTPGQTYEQYF.

This clonotype was seen only a few times. This chain uses TRBV10-3 with TRBJ2-1; D is unclear. Deletions cut 10 bases from V and 5 bases from J, with 15 bases between. The CDR3 spans 13 residues. Germline CDR1 is ENHRY and CDR2 is SYGVKD. CDR3 in amino acids: CATTWTDHNEQFF. The CDR3 DNA is TGTGCCACGACTTGGACGGACCACAATGAGCAGTTCTTC.